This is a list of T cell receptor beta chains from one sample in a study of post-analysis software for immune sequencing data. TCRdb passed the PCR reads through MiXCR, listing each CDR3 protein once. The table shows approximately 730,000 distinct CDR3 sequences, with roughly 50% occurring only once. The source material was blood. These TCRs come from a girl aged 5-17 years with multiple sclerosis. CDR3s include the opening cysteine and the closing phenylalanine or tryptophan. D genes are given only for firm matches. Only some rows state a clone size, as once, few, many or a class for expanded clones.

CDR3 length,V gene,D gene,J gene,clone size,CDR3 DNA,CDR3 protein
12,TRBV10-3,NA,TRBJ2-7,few,TGTGCCATCAGGGGTTGGGGTCCCGAGCAGTACTTC,CAIRGWGPEQYF
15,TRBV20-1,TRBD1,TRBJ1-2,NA,TGCAGTGCAACCCCCGGGACAGGGGCCTCATATGGCTACACCTTC,CSATPGTGASYGYTF
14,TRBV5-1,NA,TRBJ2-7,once,TGCGCCAGCCACCTCGGGGACCTCTCCTACGAGCAGTACTTC,CASHLGDLSYEQYF
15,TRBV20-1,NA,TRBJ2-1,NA,TGCAGTGCTAGAGATTTCCGGGGGACTGACAATGAGCAGTTCTTC,CSARDFRGTDNEQFF
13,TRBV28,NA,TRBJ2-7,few,TGTGCCAGCAGTCTACCGGGCGACGGCGAGCAGTACTTC,CASSLPGDGEQYF
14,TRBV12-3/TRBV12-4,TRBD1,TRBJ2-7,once,TGTGCCAGCACCTTGACAGGGCCTGCATACGAGCAGTACTTC,CASTLTGPAYEQYF
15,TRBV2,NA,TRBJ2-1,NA,TGTGCCAGCAGTGAGACCCCGAGCTCCTACAATGAGCAGTTCTTC,CASSETPSSYNEQFF
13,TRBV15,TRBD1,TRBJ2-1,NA,TGTGCCACCACAGGGGGCGCGTACAATGAGCAGTTCTTC,CATTGGAYNEQFF
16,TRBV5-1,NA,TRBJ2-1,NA,TGCGCCAGCAGCTTGGGGGGGGACTTGGTCTACAATGAGCAGTTCTTC,CASSLGGDLVYNEQFF
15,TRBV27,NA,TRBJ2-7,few,TGTGCCAGCAGTTTAGGTCACATCCCAACCTACGAGCAGTACTTC,CASSLGHIPTYEQYF
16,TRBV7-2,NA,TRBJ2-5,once,TGTGCCAGCAGCTTAGGGGCCGGGACGCACATCGATGAGCAGTACTTC,CASSLGAGTHIDEQYF
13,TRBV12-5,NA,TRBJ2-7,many,TGTGCTAGTGGTTTGGTCGGTGGCTACGAGCAGTACTTC,CASGLVGGYEQYF
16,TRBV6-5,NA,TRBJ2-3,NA,TGTGCCAGCGGATCGTTAACGGAGCCGACCACAGATACGCAGTATTTT,CASGSLTEPTTDTQYF
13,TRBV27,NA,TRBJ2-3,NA,TGTGCCAGCGGGAACGGCTACACAGATACGCAGTATTTT,CASGNGYTDTQYF
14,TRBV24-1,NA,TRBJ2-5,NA,TGTGCCACCAGGGAGATGGGAAACCAGGAGACCCAGTACTTC,CATREMGNQETQYF
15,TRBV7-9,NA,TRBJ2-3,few,TGTGCCAGCGGCGGGGCGAGCGGACTCACAGATACGCAGTATTTT,CASGGASGLTDTQYF
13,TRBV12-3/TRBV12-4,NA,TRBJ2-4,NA,TGTGCCAGCAGTTTTTTTTCAAGTAACATTCAGTACTTC,CASSFFSSNIQYF
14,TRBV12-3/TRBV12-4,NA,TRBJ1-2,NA,TGTGCCAGCAGTCCCCAGGGAAACTCCGGCGGCTACACCTTC,CASSPQGNSGGYTF
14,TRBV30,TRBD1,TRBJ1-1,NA,TGTGCCTGGGAGCCCCTGACAGGGGGCACTGAAGCTTTCTTT,CAWEPLTGGTEAFF
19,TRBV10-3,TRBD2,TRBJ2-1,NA,TGTGCCATCAGCATAACGCGATCCCTTGCGGGACTCGGGGGGAATGAGCAGTTCTTC,CAISITRSLAGLGGNEQFF
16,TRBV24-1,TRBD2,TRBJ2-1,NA,TGTGCCACCAGTGATGAGACTAGCGGGAGGCACAATGAGCAGTTCTTC,CATSDETSGRHNEQFF
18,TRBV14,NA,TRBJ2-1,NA,TGTGCCAGCAGCCAAAGTTTCTGGAAAGACGTGACCTACAATGAGCAGTTCTTC,CASSQSFWKDVTYNEQFF
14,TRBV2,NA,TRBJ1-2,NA,TGTGCCAGCAACCAAGACAGATCTAACTATGGCTACACCTTC,CASNQDRSNYGYTF
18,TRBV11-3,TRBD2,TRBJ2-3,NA,TGTGCCAGCAGCCCCGGGACTAGCGGGTTTCGGGGGACAGATACGCAGTATTTT,CASSPGTSGFRGTDTQYF
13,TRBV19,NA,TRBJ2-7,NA,TGTGCCAGTGCCTCGGGACTCCTCTACGAGCAGTACTTC,CASASGLLYEQYF
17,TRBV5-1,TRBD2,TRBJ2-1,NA,TGCGCCAGCAGCTTGGAGCCCGGGACTAGGGTCAGAGGTGAGCAGTTCTTC,CASSLEPGTRVRGEQFF
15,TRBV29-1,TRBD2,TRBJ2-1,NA,TGCAGCGCAGGGACTAGCGGGAGGGATTACAATGAGCAGTTCTTC,CSAGTSGRDYNEQFF
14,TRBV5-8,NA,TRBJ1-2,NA,TGTGCCAGCAGCTTGGGATCCACACGTTGGGGCTACACCTTC,CASSLGSTRWGYTF
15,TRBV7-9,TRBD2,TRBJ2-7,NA,TGTGCCAGCAGCACCTTAGCGGGGGGAACCTACGAGCAGTACTTC,CASSTLAGGTYEQYF
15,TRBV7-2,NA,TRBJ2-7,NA,TGTGCCAGCAGCCGACAGACGAAATCTCCCTACGAGCAGTACTTC,CASSRQTKSPYEQYF
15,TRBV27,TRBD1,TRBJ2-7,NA,TGTGCCAGCAGTTTATCGACAGGGGCATCCTACGAGCAGTACTTC,CASSLSTGASYEQYF
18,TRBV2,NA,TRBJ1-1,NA,TGTGCCAGCAGTGAAGCGCTTGTTGGGGCAGGGGAGGACACTGAAGCTTTCTTT,CASSEALVGAGEDTEAFF
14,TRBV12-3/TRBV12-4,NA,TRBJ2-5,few,TGTGCCAGCAGTCCTCAGATGGTTTCCGAGACCCAGTACTTC,CASSPQMVSETQYF
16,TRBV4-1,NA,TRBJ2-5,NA,TGCGCCAGCAGCCATAACCCTCGGGACGGTCAGGAGACCCAGTACTTC,CASSHNPRDGQETQYF
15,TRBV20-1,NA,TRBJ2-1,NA,TGCAGTGCTAGAGACCCGGGCGGTGCCGGGGATGAGCAGTTCTTC,CSARDPGGAGDEQFF
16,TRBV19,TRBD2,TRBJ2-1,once,TGTGCCGGTAGCATGACTAGCGGGAGTAATTACAATGAGCAGTTCTTC,CAGSMTSGSNYNEQFF
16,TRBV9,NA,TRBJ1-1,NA,TGTGCCAGCAGCGTAGAGGTCGAAGACGGAGGCGCTGAAGCTTTCTTT,CASSVEVEDGGAEAFF
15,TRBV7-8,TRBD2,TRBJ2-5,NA,TGTGCCAGCAGCTACGAAACGCTAGCGGGAGAGACCCGGTACTTC,CASSYETLAGETRYF
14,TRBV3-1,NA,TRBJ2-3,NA,TGTGCCAGCAGCCCGCGGACGGTCCCAGATACGCAGTATTTT,CASSPRTVPDTQYF
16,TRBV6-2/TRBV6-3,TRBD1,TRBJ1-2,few,TGTGCCAGCAGTTACTCAACCGGGACAGGGAACTATGGCTACACCTTC,CASSYSTGTGNYGYTF
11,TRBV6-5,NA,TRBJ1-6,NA,TGTGCCAGCGGACTCGATTCACCCCTCCACTTT,CASGLDSPLHF
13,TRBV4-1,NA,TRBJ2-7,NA,TGCGCCAGCAGCCAAGGGGTATTTCTGGAGCAGTACTTC,CASSQGVFLEQYF
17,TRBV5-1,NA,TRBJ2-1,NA,TGCGCCAGCAGCGACTCCGCCGTGACTAGAAGGAGCAATGAGCAGTTCTTC,CASSDSAVTRRSNEQFF
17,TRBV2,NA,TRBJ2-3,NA,TGTGCCAGCAGTTCAGGCCTTACGGGACCCAACACAGATACGCAGTATTTT,CASSSGLTGPNTDTQYF
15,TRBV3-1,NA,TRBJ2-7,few,TGTGCCAGCAGCCCCCGATCGGGCCACTCCTACGAGCAGTACTTC,CASSPRSGHSYEQYF
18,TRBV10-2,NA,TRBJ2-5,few,TGCGCCAGCAGTGACTTCGGCGACAGGTGGGAACCTAAAGAGACCCAGTACTTC,CASSDFGDRWEPKETQYF
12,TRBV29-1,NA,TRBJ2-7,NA,TGCAGCGTTGGGGGACAAGCCTACGAGCAGTACTTC,CSVGGQAYEQYF
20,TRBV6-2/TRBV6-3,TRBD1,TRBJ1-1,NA,TGTGCCAGCAGTTTCCTATACGGGACAGGAACCCATGGGGCGAACACTGAAGCTTTCTTT,CASSFLYGTGTHGANTEAFF
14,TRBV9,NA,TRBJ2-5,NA,TGTGCCAGCAGCGTCTCGGGATTCGAGGGGACCCAGTACTTC,CASSVSGFEGTQYF
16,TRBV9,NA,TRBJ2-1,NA,TGTGCCAGCAGCGTAGGTGGCGGGCCGGGCAACAATGAGCAGTTCTTC,CASSVGGGPGNNEQFF
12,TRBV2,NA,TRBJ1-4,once,TGTGCCGGTTTAACCGATAGTGAAAAACTGTTTTTT,CAGLTDSEKLFF
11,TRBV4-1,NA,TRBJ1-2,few,TGCGCCAGCAGCCAAGACGCCTGGCGCACCTTC,CASSQDAWRTF